A selection of T cell receptor beta chains follows, all from one sample in a study of CD8 T cells in Susac syndrome. TCRdb reprocessed the immunoSEQ multiplex PCR reads via MiXCR and lists one record per CDR3 protein. Of 120,000 or so distinct CDR3 sequences in the sample, approximately 94% are singletons; the top ten hold 0.095% to 0.15%. Sequencing was carried out using CD4+ T cells from PBMCs. Source of these receptors: a human donor with multiple sclerosis. Each CDR3 is given with its conserved first and last residue. The D gene is left open where the match is weak. Not all rows give a size; the values are once, few, many and, for expanded clones, a class.

d_call,clone_size,j_call,v_call,cdr3_nt,cdr3_aa
TRBD1,.,TRBJ1-6,TRBV19,TGTGCCAGTAGTCGACAGGGGGCCGGGAATTCACCCCTCCACTTT,CASSRQGAGNSPLHF
.,.,TRBJ1-2,TRBV12-3/TRBV12-4,TGTGCCAGCATCTCACAAGGAGCGCATAGGAGCTACACCTTC,CASISQGAHRSYTF
.,.,TRBJ1-1,TRBV4-3,TGCGCCAGCAGCTCCCAACCATTGAACACTGAAGCTTTCTTT,CASSSQPLNTEAFF
.,.,TRBJ2-7,TRBV2,TGTGCCAGCAGTGATCGGGGCAGAGGTGTCTACGAGCAGTACTTC,CASSDRGRGVYEQYF
TRBD1,.,TRBJ1-2,TRBV2,TGTGCCAGCAGCTTCGGCAGGGAGGGGACAGACACCTTC,CASSFGREGTDTF
.,.,TRBJ1-4,TRBV15,TGTGCCACCAGCAGGGCACGAGGGGAGGGGAAACTGTTTTTT,CATSRARGEGKLFF
TRBD1,.,TRBJ1-1,TRBV29-1,TGCAGCGTTAACGGACAGGGCAACACTGAAGCTTTCTTT,CSVNGQGNTEAFF
.,.,TRBJ1-3,TRBV10-3,TGTGCCATCAGTGAAGGCGGGGACACCATATATTTT,CAISEGGDTIYF
.,.,TRBJ2-5,TRBV7-9,TGTGCCAGCCGACCGTTTGACGGGACCGAGACCCAGTACTTC,CASRPFDGTETQYF
.,.,TRBJ2-3,TRBV7-9,TGTGCCAGCAGCCCTCCGTTGCGAAGCACTAGCACAGATACGCAGTATTTT,CASSPPLRSTSTDTQYF
.,.,TRBJ2-2,TRBV29-1,TGCAGCGTGGTCCGGGGGGCAAACACCGGGGAGCTGTTTTTT,CSVVRGANTGELFF
.,.,TRBJ1-5,TRBV15,TGTGCCACCAGCAGAGGGATCGGACTCCCGGGTGCGCCCCAGCATTTT,CATSRGIGLPGAPQHF
.,once,TRBJ2-5,TRBV27,TGTGCCAGCAGTTTATATAACCCGGCAGAGACCCAGTACTTC,CASSLYNPAETQYF
.,.,TRBJ1-5,TRBV2,TGTGCCAGCAGAGGCAGGGGCGACAATCAGCCCCAGCATTTT,CASRGRGDNQPQHF
.,.,TRBJ1-3,TRBV6-1,TGTGCCAGCAGTAGAAATCGGGACGTCCACTCTGGAAACACCATATATTTT,CASSRNRDVHSGNTIYF
.,.,TRBJ1-1,TRBV20-1,TGCAGTGCTAGTGCCCTTTCCGACACTGAAGCTTTCTTT,CSASALSDTEAFF
.,.,TRBJ2-3,TRBV9,TGTGCCAGCTCAGGGTTCGGCACAGATACGCAGTATTTT,CASSGFGTDTQYF
.,.,TRBJ2-7,TRBV7-2,TGTGCCAGCAGGTCGATTGGAGGGTTCAACTTCTCCTACGAGCAGTACTTC,CASRSIGGFNFSYEQYF
.,.,TRBJ2-7,TRBV27,TGTGCCAGCAGTCGTACCCAGGGGGGCTCCTACGAGCAGTACTTC,CASSRTQGGSYEQYF
.,once,TRBJ1-5,TRBV6-2/TRBV6-3,TGTGCCAGCAGTTACTCCAGGTTCAGCAATCAGCCCCAGCATTTT,CASSYSRFSNQPQHF
.,.,TRBJ1-2,TRBV24-1,TGTGCCACCAGTGATGGCCAGGGCTATGGCTACACCTTC,CATSDGQGYGYTF
TRBD1,.,TRBJ1-2,TRBV5-4,TGTGCCAGCAGCTTGGCGCCAGGGGGCCTCTATGGCTACACCTTC,CASSLAPGGLYGYTF
.,.,TRBJ1-5,TRBV6-2/TRBV6-3,TGTGCCAGCAGTTACGCACAGTATAATCAGCCCCAGCATTTT,CASSYAQYNQPQHF
.,.,TRBJ2-2,TRBV7-7,TGTGCTAGCAGCCCCGGACCTAGCGACGGGGAGCTGTTTTTT,CASSPGPSDGELFF
TRBD1,.,TRBJ2-5,TRBV7-8,TGTGCCAGCAGCTTGACAGGGGTCAGGGCCCAGTACTTC,CASSLTGVRAQYF
.,.,TRBJ1-3,TRBV12-3/TRBV12-4,TGTGCCAGCAGTTATTTCCAGAGCTCTGGAAACACCATATATTTT,CASSYFQSSGNTIYF
.,.,TRBJ2-2,TRBV2,TGTGCCAGCAAGCCCTTTACTTTAGACACCGGGGAGCTGTTTTTT,CASKPFTLDTGELFF
.,.,TRBJ2-2,TRBV29-1,TGCAGCGTCGGCGCAGGCTACAACACCGGGGAGCTGTTTTTT,CSVGAGYNTGELFF
.,.,TRBJ2-3,TRBV3-1,TGTGCCAGCAGGGTGGGAGATACGCAGTATTTT,CASRVGDTQYF
.,once,TRBJ1-2,TRBV3-1,TGTGCCAGCAGCCAAGATGGGTGGGAGGACGACTATGGCTACACCTTC,CASSQDGWEDDYGYTF
.,.,TRBJ1-2,TRBV30,TGTGCCTGGAGGGTTCGAAGTTATGGCTACACCTTC,CAWRVRSYGYTF
.,.,TRBJ1-1,TRBV30,TGTGCCTGGAGTGGTAACTGGCGGGCTTTCTTT,CAWSGNWRAFF
.,.,TRBJ2-7,TRBV27,TGTGCCAGCACGGCTAACAGGGAGTACGAGCAGTACTTC,CASTANREYEQYF
.,.,TRBJ1-4,TRBV5-1,TGCGCCAGCAGCTTGGCGGGAGGGAATGAAAAACTGTTTTTT,CASSLAGGNEKLFF
TRBD2,.,TRBJ2-7,TRBV20-1,TGCAGTGCTAGAGGTAGCGGGATCTACGAGCAGTACTTC,CSARGSGIYEQYF
.,.,TRBJ2-1,TRBV5-1,TGCGCCAGCAGCTCGCAGTCAGAGGGAAGAACCTACAATGAGCAGTTCTTC,CASSSQSEGRTYNEQFF
TRBD1,.,TRBJ1-5,TRBV19,TGTGCCAGTAGGCCGGGACAGGGGAGCAATCAGCCCCAGCATTTT,CASRPGQGSNQPQHF
TRBD1,.,TRBJ1-1,TRBV27,TGTGCCAGCAGTTGGGGGACAGGGGGCGCGACGGCCGGGGGGAGCACTGAAGCTTTCTTT,CASSWGTGGATAGGSTEAFF
.,.,TRBJ2-7,TRBV19,TGTGCCACCGCGACGACCCAGAGCTCCTACGAGCAGTACTTC,CATATTQSSYEQYF
.,.,TRBJ1-2,TRBV2,TGTGCCAGCAGTGAGAGGGGTGGCTACACCTTC,CASSERGGYTF
.,.,TRBJ1-2,TRBV6-6,TGTGCCAGCAGTTACTCAGAGCCGGGGCCCTATGGCTACACCTTC,CASSYSEPGPYGYTF
.,.,TRBJ2-2,TRBV4-3,TGCGCCAGCAGCCAACTGGGAGGCAACACCGGGGAGCTGTTTTTT,CASSQLGGNTGELFF
.,.,TRBJ2-3,TRBV10-3,TGTGCCATCACGCGAGACCGAAGCACAGATACGCAGTATTTT,CAITRDRSTDTQYF
TRBD2,.,TRBJ2-5,TRBV12-3/TRBV12-4,TGTGCCAGCAGTTTAATGGCGGGAGGGCGAGAGACCCAGTACTTC,CASSLMAGGRETQYF
.,.,TRBJ1-3,TRBV7-2,TGTGCCAGCAGCTTAGGACGATCTGGAAACACCATATATTTT,CASSLGRSGNTIYF
.,.,TRBJ1-4,TRBV6-4,TGTGCCAGCAGAACGAGTGAAAAACTGTTTTTT,CASRTSEKLFF
.,.,TRBJ1-5,TRBV7-2,TGTGCCAGCAGCTTAGAAGGGGGCAATCAGCCCCAGCATTTT,CASSLEGGNQPQHF
.,.,TRBJ2-1,TRBV30,TGTGCCTGGAGCAGACAGTACAATGAGCAGTTCTTC,CAWSRQYNEQFF